A single sample is the source of the 30 T cell receptor beta chains below, sequenced in a study of metastatic and nonmetastatic thyroid tumors. No treatment had been given to any patient before thyroid surgery. Through MiXCR, TCRdb re-clonotyped the PCR reads. The top ten clones hold roughly 7.8% of a sample with around 20,000 clones, 20% to 25% of them seen once. The sequenced sample consisted of adjacent normal tissue. These TCRs come from a female donor with papillary thyroid cancer or a benign thyroid nodule (not recorded which). Some clones in this sample may be carry-over from other donors' samples.

By its share, this clone is medium-sized. This chain joins TRBV6-1 and TRBJ1-6; D is unclear. CDR3 length equals 12 residues. Trimming stripped 6 bases from V and 13 bases from J, with 13 bases between. Germline assignment: CDR1 MNHNS and CDR2 SASEGT. In DNA form, the CDR3 reads TGTGCCAGCAGATTCATCGGAGGGCCCCTCCACTTT. It yields the protein CASRFIGGPLHF.

The sample holds a few counts of this clone. The chain recombines TRBV19 with TRBJ2-3, with D uncertain. This CDR3 region has 13 residues. The germline CDR1 and CDR2 sequences are LNHDA and SQIVND (reference sequence). The ends were cut back, 3 bases at V and 2 bases at J, with 6 bases in the middle. CDR3 region: CASSIILTDTQYF. The CDR3 nucleotides read TGTGCCAGTAGTATCATACTCACAGATACGCAGTATTTT.

The chain combines TRBV28 with TRBJ1-1, with D unresolved. CDR3 length: 15 residues. Germline CDR1 is MDHEN and CDR2 is SYDVKM. Trimming took 4 bases from V and 1 from J, leaving 13 bases between them. The CDR3 sequence is CASSSPQIRNTEAFF. The CDR3 nucleotides read TGTGCCAGCAGTTCACCCCAGATTCGGAACACTGAAGCTTTCTTT.

By proportion, this clone is medium-sized (0.01 to 0.1%). J is TRBJ1-2 and V is TRBV27; TRBD1 matches 7 bases. CDR3 length equals 15 residues. With V trimmed by 0 bases and J by 5 bases, 6 bases remained unmatched. Looked up from germline, CDR1 is MNHEY and CDR2 is SMNVEV (reference sequence). CDR3 region: CASSLSEGARYGYTF. CDR3 DNA: TGTGCCAGCAGTTTATCGGAGGGGGCGCGGTATGGCTACACCTTC.

This clone was seen only a few times. The rearrangement uses TRBV10-2 and TRBJ2-3; 8 bases are a match to TRBD1. The CDR3 consists of 14 residues. The V gene's germline CDR1 is WSHSY and CDR2 SAAADI. Germline trimming cut 4 bases from V and 7 bases from J; bases unmatched to any gene: 7. The CDR3 DNA reads as TGCGCCAGCAGTGGTGGACAGGGAGCAAATACGCAGTATTTT. This sequence encodes CASSGGQGANTQYF.

This clone showed up many times. The chain has TRBV7-2 and TRBJ1-2, with D unresolved. Germline values: CDR1 SGHTA, CDR2 FQGNSA. Trimming cost V 7 bases and J 6 bases, with 21 bases left between them. The CDR3 extends over 15 amino acids. The CDR3 DNA follows: TGTGCCAGCACCCTCCCCTCCCTCGGGAACCATGGCTACACCTTC. Protein: CASTLPSLGNHGYTF.

The chain joins TRBV28 to TRBJ2-3; 7 bases line up with TRBD2. This CDR3 comprises 13 residues. V was clipped by 11 bases and J by 6 bases; unmatched bases: 11. Germline V lookup: CDR1 MDHEN, CDR2 SYDVKM. CDR3 region: CAVQGRGADTQYF. In nucleotides, the CDR3 is TGTGCCGTACAAGGGAGGGGCGCGGATACGCAGTATTTT. Full variable domain (rest looked up from reference TRBV28 and TRBJ2-3): DVKVTQSSRYLVKRTGEKVFLECVQDMDHENMFWYRQDPGLGLRLIYFSYDVKMKEKGDIPEGYSVSREKKERFSLILESASTNQTSMYLCAVQGRGADTQYFGPGTRLTVL.

In this sample, this clone is medium-sized. The rearrangement uses TRBV6-1 and TRBJ2-2; TRBD1 is a possible D gene (7 bases). The CDR3 is 13 amino acids. Trimming took off 11 bases at V and 4 bases at J, with 14 bases between the two ends. The germline gives CDR1 MNHNS, CDR2 SASEGT. This chain's CDR3 is CAPAGQFTGELFF. The CDR3 DNA is TGTGCCCCCGCGGGACAGTTCACCGGGGAGCTGTTTTTT.

This clone has ten or more counts. The rearrangement joins TRBV14 to TRBJ1-1; D gene unclear. V was clipped by 5 bases and J by 4 bases, with 8 bases between them. Germline V gene data show CDR1 as SGHDN and CDR2 as FVKESK. This CDR3 comprises 12 residues. CDR3 nucleotide sequence: TGTGCCAGCAGCGAGGTAGGCACTGAAGCTTTCTTT. It codes for CASSEVGTEAFF.

Concerning this clone itself: A read error is possible here, since a much larger clone lies one base away. The J gene is TRBJ2-6, the V gene TRBV4-3; possibly TRBD1 for D (6 bases). The CDR3 contains 15 residues. Germline CDR1 and CDR2: LGHNA and YSLEER. This CDR3 is CASTPRAAGANVRTF. DNA of the CDR3: TGCGCCAGCACCCCCCGAGCAGCAGGGGCCAACGTCCGGACTTTC.

This clone was counted many times. The V call is TRBV2, the J call TRBJ2-3; D gene ambiguous. This CDR3 region has 12 residues. Trimming removed 8 bases at V and 6 bases at J, with 12 bases between. Germline CDR1 reads SNHLY; CDR2 reads FYNNEI. The CDR3 is CASEWGGDTQYF. CDR3 DNA sequence: TGTGCCAGCGAGTGGGGTGGTGATACGCAGTATTTT.

The chain has TRBV30 and TRBJ1-5; D remains unclear. V was pared by 5 bases and J by 1 base, with 9 bases between. The CDR3 sequence is 13 residues long. Per the germline V gene, CDR1 is GTSNPN and CDR2 is SVGIG (reference sequence). The CDR3 coding sequence is TGTGCCTGGGAGGCGGGAAGCAATCAGCCCCAGCATTTT. This codes for CAWEAGSNQPQHF. The full variable domain, rest sourced from reference TRBV30 and TRBJ1-5, is SQTIHQWPATLVQPVGSPLSLECTVEGTSNPNLYWYRQAAGRGLQLLFYSVGIGQISSEVPQNLSASRPQDRQFILSSKKLLLSDSGFYLCAWEAGSNQPQHFGDGTRLSIL.

The chain uses TRBV4-3 and TRBJ2-5, with D tentatively TRBD1 or TRBD2 (6 bases each). Trimming pared 0 bases from V and 5 bases from J, leaving 10 bases between. Germline-derived CDR1 and CDR2 are LGHNA and YSLEER. The CDR3 totals 14 residues. The CDR3 nucleotides read TGCGCCAGCAGCCAAGAGGGGGGCCGGGAGACCCAGTACTTC. Its protein product is CASSQEGGRETQYF.

The rearrangement joins TRBV11-3 to TRBJ2-3; D may be TRBD2 (5 bases). The CDR3 loop spans 15 amino acids. The germline gives CDR1 SGHNT, CDR2 YENEEA. V lost 0 bases, J lost 6 bases, and 13 bases lay in between. CDR3: CASSLEGLRGDTQYF. The CDR3 DNA sequence: TGTGCCAGCAGCTTAGAAGGACTTAGAGGGGATACGCAGTATTTT.

J is TRBJ1-1 and V is TRBV3-1; tentative D call: TRBD1 (6 bases). Germline V CDR1 and CDR2: LGHDT, YNNKEL (reference sequence). Trimming pared 1 base from V and 4 bases from J, leaving 10 bases between. The CDR3 runs 14 residues. CDR3 loop: CASSQVGGPTEAFF. CDR3 bases: TGTGCCAGCAGCCAAGTAGGGGGGCCCACTGAAGCTTTCTTT.

This sequence joins TRBV20-1 and TRBJ2-7, with a weak D call TRBD1 (7 bases). There are 13 residues in the CDR3. V shed 5 bases and J shed 0 bases, with 11 bases lying between them. CDR1 and CDR2 from the germline V gene are DFQATT and SNEGSKA (reference sequence). The CDR3: CSAQGDFSYEQYF. CDR3 sequence (DNA): TGCAGTGCTCAGGGGGACTTCTCCTACGAGCAGTACTTC.

The chain joins TRBV24-1 to TRBJ2-1, with 7 bases lining up with TRBD2. Germline V gene sequence: CDR1 KGHDR, CDR2 SFDVKD. With 2 bases clipped from V and 6 bases from J, the junction kept 0 bases outside the gene matches. The CDR3 extends over 13 amino acids. CDR3 coding DNA: TGTGCCACCAGTGATTGGACTAGCAATGAGCAGTTCTTC. Protein: CATSDWTSNEQFF.

This clone was seen more than once but under ten times. The chain uses TRBV27 and TRBJ2-7; D is possibly TRBD1 (5 bases). The CDR3 is 14 amino acids. With 6 bases removed from V and 5 bases from J, the gap between germline ends came to 17 bases. Germline CDR1 MNHEY, CDR2 SMNVEV (reference sequence). In DNA, the CDR3 is TGTGCCAGCAGCCCTTCCCCGACAGAAAACGAGCAGTACTTC. It specifies CASSPSPTENEQYF.

This clone was detected only a few times. The J gene is TRBJ2-1, the V gene TRBV12-3 or TRBV12-4; TRBD2 is a possible D gene (5 bases). The CDR3 contains 13 residues. The V end lost 3 bases, the J end lost 7 bases, and 10 bases lay between the germline ends. CDR3 protein: CASSFPSGNEQFF. DNA for the CDR3: TGTGCCAGCAGTTTTCCGTCGGGAAATGAGCAGTTCTTC.

A note on this clone: The junction shows a germline mismatch at one end, possibly a read error. The V gene is TRBV6-4, the J gene TRBJ1-3, with no clear D. The CDR3 length is 10 residues. Per the germline V gene, CDR1 is MRHNA and CDR2 is SNTAGT. CDR3 region: CAASNSTIYF. The CDR3 coding sequence is TGCGCCGCCTCAAATAGCACCATATATTTT.

This clone occurred a few times. The chain employs TRBV10-3 and TRBJ1-1; D is perhaps TRBD1 (6 bases). The length of the CDR3 is 15 residues. The germline CDR1 and CDR2 sequences are ENHRY and SYGVKD. V gave up 6 bases and J gave up 1 base, with 15 bases separating them. The CDR3, as DNA: TGTGCCATCAGCCCAGGGACAAATCAGAACACTGAAGCTTTCTTT. The encoded protein is CAISPGTNQNTEAFF.

This clone is categorized as medium-sized. This chain joins TRBV12-3 or TRBV12-4 and TRBJ2-1; 12 bases are shared with TRBD2. The V and J ends lost 8 bases and 5 bases, in that order; junction bases with no gene match: 7. This CDR3 is built from 15 residues. The CDR3 DNA is TGTGCCAGCGGCAGGACTAGCGGGGCAGACAATGAGCAGTTCTTC. Translating gives CASGRTSGADNEQFF.

The chain combines TRBV20-1 with TRBJ2-7; unclear D gene. The germline V and J ends were trimmed by 6 bases and 2 bases, with 11 bases remaining between them. CDR1 is DFQATT and CDR2 is SNEGSKA in the germline V gene (reference sequence). The CDR3 consists of 12 residues. CDR3 protein: CSAPDRAYEQYF. In DNA form, the CDR3 reads TGCAGTGCCCCGGACCGAGCCTACGAGCAGTACTTC.

This clone was counted a few times. This chain connects TRBV19 to TRBJ1-6; 7 bases are shared with TRBD1. Germline values: CDR1 LNHDA, CDR2 SQIVND (reference sequence). V trimming: 7 bases; J trimming: 11 bases; junction bases outside the gene matches: 14. CDR3 length equals 15 residues. CDR3 nucleotide sequence: TGTGCCAGTAACTCCGGGGGACACAGGGGACCACCCCTCCACTTT. Its translation: CASNSGGHRGPPLHF.

Judged by abundance, this clone is medium-sized (0.01 to 0.1%). This chain joins TRBV10-3 and TRBJ2-3; no firm D call. The CDR3 has 12 amino acids. Trimming pared 6 bases from V and 2 bases from J, leaving 6 bases between. CDR1 is ENHRY, CDR2 SYGVKD, per germline. The CDR3 bases are TGTGCCATCAGCCTAACCACAGATACGCAGTATTTT. Protein product: CAISLTTDTQYF.

Points on this clone: At one of its ends the junction is not consistent with the germline gene, which may arise from a read error. CDR3 loop: CDSSGRGTQETQHF. DNA for the CDR3: TGCGACAGCAGTGGAAGAGGGACCCAAGAGACCCAGCACTTC. The chain carries TRBV10-2 and TRBJ2-5; D tentatively reads TRBD1 or TRBD2 (5 bases each). The CDR3 length is 14 residues. CDR1 is WSHSY and CDR2 is SAAADI in the germline V gene.

In the case of this clone: Without the conserved terminal phenylalanine or tryptophan, this CDR3 likely stems from a read error. V usage is TRBV3-1 and J usage is TRBJ1-2; no reliable D call. Germline CDR1 LGHDT, CDR2 YNNKEL (reference sequence). This CDR3 contains 14 residues. The CDR3 DNA is TGTGGCAGCAGCCTGGAGGGATTAGAGTATGGCTACACCGTC. Its translation: CGSSLEGLEYGYTV.

In its sample, this clone was seen a few times. The rearrangement uses TRBV11-2 and TRBJ2-1, with TRBD2 matching 7 bases. With 0 bases clipped from V and 11 bases from J, the junction kept 4 bases outside the gene matches. The CDR3 consists of 13 residues. The germline V gene has CDR1 SGHAT and CDR2 FQNNGV. This CDR3 is CASSLDLGGKQFF. The CDR3 DNA is TGTGCCAGCAGCTTAGATTTGGGGGGGAAGCAGTTCTTC.

This clone came up a few times. The chain links TRBV24-1 to TRBJ1-2; TRBD1 might be the D (5 bases). Trimming took 3 bases from V and 14 from J, leaving 15 bases between them. This CDR3 comprises 12 residues. The V gene's germline CDR1 is KGHDR and CDR2 SFDVKD. The CDR3 spells CATSDGGGPETF. The CDR3, as DNA: TGTGCCACCAGTGATGGGGGAGGGCCAGAGACCTTC.

This clone qualifies as medium-sized. J is TRBJ2-7 and V is TRBV11-1, with 7 bases aligning to TRBD1. CDR3 length equals 13 residues. Trimming took 4 bases from V and 3 from J; bases not matched to a gene: 3. Germline V lookup: CDR1 SGHAT, CDR2 FQDESV (reference sequence). CDR3 in amino acids: CASSWDSRYEQYF. The CDR3 bases are TGTGCCAGCAGCTGGGACAGTCGCTACGAGCAGTACTTC.